This T cell receptor (beta chain) was documented in a study of blood T cell repertoires in COVID-19. The overall study: The study drew acute and convalescent COVID-19 samples from the United States, Italy and Spain. Nucleic acid was either cDNA or gDNA, and it came from T cells, B-cell-depleted T cells, or PBMCs.

In the original workflow: From reference gene primer amplification, estimates of nucleated cell counts were derived. Profiling relied on immunoSEQ multiplex PCR, and the TCRdb table lists in-frame clones only, not all of them. V and J calls and clone size are given by that table; D and trimming were obtained from the DNA. Among hundreds of thousands of clones, 86% were seen once, and the ten largest hold around 2.1%. The CDR3 length is 15 residues. Germline lookup yields CDR1 MNHEY and CDR2 SVGAGI. V was clipped by 0 bases and J by 2 bases, with 10 bases between them. This receptor was taken from a woman aged 25-40 years who had recovered from COVID-19. The V and J genes are TRBV6-5 and TRBJ1-1; the D gene is possibly TRBD1 (6 bases). Specimen: peripheral blood. The CDR3 DNA reads TGTGCCAGCAGTTACTCAGTGGACAGCAACACTGAAGCTTTCTTT. Its translation is CASSYSVDSNTEAFF.